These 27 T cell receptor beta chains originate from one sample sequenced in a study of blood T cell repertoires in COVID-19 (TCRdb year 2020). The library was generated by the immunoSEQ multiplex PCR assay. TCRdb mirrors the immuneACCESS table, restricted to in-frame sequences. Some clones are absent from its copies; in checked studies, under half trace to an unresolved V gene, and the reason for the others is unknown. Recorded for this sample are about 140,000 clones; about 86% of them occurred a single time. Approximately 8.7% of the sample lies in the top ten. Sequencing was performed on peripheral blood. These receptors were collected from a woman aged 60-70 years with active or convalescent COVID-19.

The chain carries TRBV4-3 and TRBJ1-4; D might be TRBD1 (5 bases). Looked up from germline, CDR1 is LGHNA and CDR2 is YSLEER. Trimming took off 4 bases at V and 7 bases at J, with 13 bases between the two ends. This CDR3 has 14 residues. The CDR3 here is CASSRQGGGEKLFF. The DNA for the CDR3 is TGCGCCAGCAGCCGGCAGGGCGGGGGTGAAAAACTGTTTTTT.

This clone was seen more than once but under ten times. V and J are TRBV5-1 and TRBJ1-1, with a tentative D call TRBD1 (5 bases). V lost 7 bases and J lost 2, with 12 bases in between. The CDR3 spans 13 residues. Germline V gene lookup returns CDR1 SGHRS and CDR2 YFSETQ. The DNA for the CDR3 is TGCGCCAGCCGAGAAGGGGAAAACACTGAAGCTTTCTTT. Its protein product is CASREGENTEAFF. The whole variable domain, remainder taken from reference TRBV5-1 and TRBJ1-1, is KAGVTQTPRYLIKTRGQQVTLSCSPISGHRSVSWYQQTPGQGLQFLFEYFSETQRNKGNFPGRFSGRQFSNSRSEMNVSTLELGDSALYLCASREGENTEAFFGQGTRLTVV.

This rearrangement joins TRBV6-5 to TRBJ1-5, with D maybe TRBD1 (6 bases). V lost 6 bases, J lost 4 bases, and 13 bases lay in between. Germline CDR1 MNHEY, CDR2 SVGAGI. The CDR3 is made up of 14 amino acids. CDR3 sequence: CASSIQGRNQPQHF. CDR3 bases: TGTGCCAGCAGCATACAGGGTCGGAATCAGCCCCAGCATTTT.

CDR3 in amino acids: CASSRSGSWTDTQYF. The CDR3 bases are TGTGCCAGCAGCCGTAGCGGGAGTTGGACAGATACGCAGTATTTT. The chain carries TRBV28 and TRBJ2-3; 9 nucleotides align to TRBD2. Losses at the gene ends were 6 bases for V and 3 bases for J; bases not matched to a gene: 7. The germline V gene encodes CDR1 MDHEN and CDR2 SYDVKM. The CDR3 runs 15 residues.

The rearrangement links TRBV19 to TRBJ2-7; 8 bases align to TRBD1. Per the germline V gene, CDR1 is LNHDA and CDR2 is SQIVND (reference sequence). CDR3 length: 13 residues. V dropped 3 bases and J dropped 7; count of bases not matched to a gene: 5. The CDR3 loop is CASSMARGQEQYV. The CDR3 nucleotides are TGTGCCAGTAGTATGGCCAGGGGGCAAGAGCAGTACGTC.

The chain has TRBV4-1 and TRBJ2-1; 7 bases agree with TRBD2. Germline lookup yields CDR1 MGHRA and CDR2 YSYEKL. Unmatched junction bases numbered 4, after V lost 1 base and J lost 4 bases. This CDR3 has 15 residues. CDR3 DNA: TGCGCCAGCAGCCAAGGTGCGGGGGTTTACAATGAGCAGTTCTTC. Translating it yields CASSQGAGVYNEQFF.

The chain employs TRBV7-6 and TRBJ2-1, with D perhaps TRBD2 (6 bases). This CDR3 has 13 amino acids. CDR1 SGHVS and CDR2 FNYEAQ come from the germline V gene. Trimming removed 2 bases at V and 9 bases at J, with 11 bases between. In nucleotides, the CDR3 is TGTGCCAGCAGCTTATCGTTCGGGGGTGAGCAGTTCTTC. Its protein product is CASSLSFGGEQFF.

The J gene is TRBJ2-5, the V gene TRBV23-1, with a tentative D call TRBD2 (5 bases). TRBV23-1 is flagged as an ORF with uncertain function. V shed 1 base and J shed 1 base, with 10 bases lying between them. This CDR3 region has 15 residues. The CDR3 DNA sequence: TGCGCCAGCAGTCAATTGAGGGCAGCCCAAGAGACCCAGTACTTC. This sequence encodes CASSQLRAAQETQYF.

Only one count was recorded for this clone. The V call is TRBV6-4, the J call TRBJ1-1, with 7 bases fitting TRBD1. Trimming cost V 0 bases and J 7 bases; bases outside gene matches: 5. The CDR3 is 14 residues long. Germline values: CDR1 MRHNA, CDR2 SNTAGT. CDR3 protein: CASSDSGTAGEAFF. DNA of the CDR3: TGTGCCAGCAGTGACTCCGGGACAGCGGGTGAAGCTTTCTTT.

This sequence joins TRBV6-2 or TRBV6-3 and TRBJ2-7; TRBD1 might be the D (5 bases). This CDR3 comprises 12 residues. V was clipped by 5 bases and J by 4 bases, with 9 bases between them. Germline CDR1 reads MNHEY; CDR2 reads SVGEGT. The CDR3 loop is CASSTTDYEQYF. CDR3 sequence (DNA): TGTGCCAGCAGTACGACAGATTACGAGCAGTACTTC.

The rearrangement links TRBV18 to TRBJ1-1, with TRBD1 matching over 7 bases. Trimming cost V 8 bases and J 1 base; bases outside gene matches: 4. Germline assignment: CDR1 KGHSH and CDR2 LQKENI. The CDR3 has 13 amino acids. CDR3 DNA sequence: TGTGCCAGCAGACAGGGTGGGAACACTGAAGCTTTCTTT. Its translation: CASRQGGNTEAFF. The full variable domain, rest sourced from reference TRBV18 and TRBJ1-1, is NAGVMQNPRHLVRRRGQEARLRCSPMKGHSHVYWYRQLPEEGLKFMVYLQKENIIDESGMPKERFSAEFPKEGPSILRIQQVVRGDSAAYFCASRQGGNTEAFFGQGTRLTVV.

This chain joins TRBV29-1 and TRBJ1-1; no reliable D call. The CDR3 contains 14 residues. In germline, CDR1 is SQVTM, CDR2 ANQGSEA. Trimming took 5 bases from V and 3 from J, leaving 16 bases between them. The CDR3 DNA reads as TGCAGCGTTACGTGGGAGGTATTCGACACTGAAGCTTTCTTT. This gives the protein CSVTWEVFDTEAFF.

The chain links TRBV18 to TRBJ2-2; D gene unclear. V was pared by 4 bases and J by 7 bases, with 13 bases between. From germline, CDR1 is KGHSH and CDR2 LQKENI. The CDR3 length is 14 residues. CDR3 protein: CASSLEATGGELFF. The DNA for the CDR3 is TGTGCCAGCTCACTCGAGGCGACCGGCGGGGAGCTGTTTTTT.

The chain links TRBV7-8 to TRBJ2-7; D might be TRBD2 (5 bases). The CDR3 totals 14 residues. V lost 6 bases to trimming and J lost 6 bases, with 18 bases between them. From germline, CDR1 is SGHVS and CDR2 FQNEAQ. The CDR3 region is CASSRTVGGSEQYV. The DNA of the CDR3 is TGTGCCAGCAGTCGGACGGTCGGCGGGTCCGAGCAGTACGTC.

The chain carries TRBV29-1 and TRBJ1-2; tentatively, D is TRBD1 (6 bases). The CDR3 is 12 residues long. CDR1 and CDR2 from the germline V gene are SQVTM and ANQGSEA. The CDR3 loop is CTAYGGADGYTF. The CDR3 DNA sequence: TGCACCGCGTATGGGGGCGCAGATGGCTACACCTTC.

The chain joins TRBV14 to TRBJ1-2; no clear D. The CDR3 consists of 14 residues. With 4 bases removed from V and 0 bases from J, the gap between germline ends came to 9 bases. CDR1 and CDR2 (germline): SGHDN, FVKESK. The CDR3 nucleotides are TGTGCCAGCAGCCCACTATCCCCTAACTATGGCTACACCTTC. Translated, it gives CASSPLSPNYGYTF.

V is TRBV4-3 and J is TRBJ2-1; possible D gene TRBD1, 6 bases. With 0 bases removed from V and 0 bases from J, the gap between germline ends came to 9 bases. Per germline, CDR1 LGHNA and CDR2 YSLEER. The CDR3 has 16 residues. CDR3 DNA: TGCGCCAGCAGCCAAGAAACAGGGAGCTCCTACAATGAGCAGTTCTTC. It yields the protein CASSQETGSSYNEQFF.

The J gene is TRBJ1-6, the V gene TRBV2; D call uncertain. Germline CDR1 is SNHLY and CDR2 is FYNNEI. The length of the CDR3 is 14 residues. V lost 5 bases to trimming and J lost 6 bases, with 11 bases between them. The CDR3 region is CASSTSDFNSPLHF. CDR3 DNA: TGTGCCAGCAGTACGTCTGACTTTAATTCACCCCTCCACTTT.

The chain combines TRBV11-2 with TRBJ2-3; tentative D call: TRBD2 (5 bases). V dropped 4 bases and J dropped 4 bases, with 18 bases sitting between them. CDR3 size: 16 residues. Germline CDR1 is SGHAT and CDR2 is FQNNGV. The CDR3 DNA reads TGTGCCAGCAGCTCTGAAGTACGGACTCGGGCAGATACGCAGTATTTT. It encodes CASSSEVRTRADTQYF.

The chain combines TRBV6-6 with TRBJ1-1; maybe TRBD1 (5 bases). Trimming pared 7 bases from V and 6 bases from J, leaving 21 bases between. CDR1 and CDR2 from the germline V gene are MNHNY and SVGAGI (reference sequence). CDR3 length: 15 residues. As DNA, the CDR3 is TGTGCCAGCATCGCAGATGTCCGAGGCAGGGCTGAAGCTTTCTTT. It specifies CASIADVRGRAEAFF.

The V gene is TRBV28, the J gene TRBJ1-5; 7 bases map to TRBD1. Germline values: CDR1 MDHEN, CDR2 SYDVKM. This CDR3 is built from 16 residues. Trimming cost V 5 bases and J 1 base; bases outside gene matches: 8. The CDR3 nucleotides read TGTGCCAGCAGTGCAACTCAGGGGGTCAGCAATCAGCCCCAGCATTTT. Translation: CASSATQGVSNQPQHF.

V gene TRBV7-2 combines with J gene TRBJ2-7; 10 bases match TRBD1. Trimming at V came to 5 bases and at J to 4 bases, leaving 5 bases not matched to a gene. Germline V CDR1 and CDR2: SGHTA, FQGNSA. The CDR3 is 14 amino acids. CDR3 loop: CASSPGDRGYEQYF. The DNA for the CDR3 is TGTGCCAGCAGCCCAGGGGACAGGGGTTACGAGCAGTACTTC.

The CDR3, as DNA: TGTGCCTGGAGTCTCGGGACAGGAGGACCTAACGAGCAGTACTTC. This encodes CAWSLGTGGPNEQYF. The chain has TRBV30 and TRBJ2-7, with TRBD1 identical over 8 bases. With V trimmed by 2 bases and J by 5 bases, 11 bases remained unmatched. Germline loops: CDR1 GTSNPN, CDR2 SVGIG (reference sequence). This CDR3 is built from 15 residues.

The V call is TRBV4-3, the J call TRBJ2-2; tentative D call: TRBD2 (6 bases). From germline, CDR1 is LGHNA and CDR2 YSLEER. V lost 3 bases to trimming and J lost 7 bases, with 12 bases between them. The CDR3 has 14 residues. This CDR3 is CASSQRGRGGELFF. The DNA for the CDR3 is TGCGCCAGCAGCCAGCGGGGTAGGGGCGGGGAGCTGTTTTTT.

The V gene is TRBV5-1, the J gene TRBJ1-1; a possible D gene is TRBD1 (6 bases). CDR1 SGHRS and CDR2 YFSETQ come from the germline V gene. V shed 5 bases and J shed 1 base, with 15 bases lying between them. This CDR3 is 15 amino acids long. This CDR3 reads CASRDSHYQNTEAFF. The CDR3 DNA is TGCGCCAGCAGGGACAGCCATTATCAGAACACTGAAGCTTTCTTT.

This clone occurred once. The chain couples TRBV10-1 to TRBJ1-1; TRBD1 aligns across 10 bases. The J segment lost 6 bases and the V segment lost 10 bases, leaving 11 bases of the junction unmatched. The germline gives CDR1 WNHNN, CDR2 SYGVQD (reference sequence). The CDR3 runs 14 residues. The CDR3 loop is CATHPGTGVPEAFF. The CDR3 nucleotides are TGCGCCACTCACCCCGGGACAGGGGTTCCTGAAGCTTTCTTT.

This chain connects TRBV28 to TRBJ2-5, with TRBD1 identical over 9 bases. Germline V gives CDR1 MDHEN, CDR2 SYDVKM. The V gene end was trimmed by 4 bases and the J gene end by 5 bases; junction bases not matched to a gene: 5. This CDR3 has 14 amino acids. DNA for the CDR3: TGTGCCAGCAGTTATACAGGGGGCGCGGAGACCCAGTACTTC. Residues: CASSYTGGAETQYF.